What follows are 6 T cell receptor beta chains derived from one specimen sequenced in a study of blood T cells in healthy people across ages. A second about 7 to 11 cycle PCR used barcoded and J-beta primers. TCRdb re-analysed the 5' RACE reads in MiXCR, keeping a single row per CDR3 protein. Among about 1.4 million distinct CDR3 sequences, around 55% were seen once, and the ten largest hold about 6.3%. The sequenced material came from blood. Every receptor here comes from a young man in good health.

The V and J genes are TRBV2 and TRBJ1-3; D remains ambiguous. This CDR3 region has 13 residues. Trimming removed 8 bases at V and 0 bases at J, with 8 bases between. Germline values: CDR1 SNHLY, CDR2 FYNNEI. CDR3 region: CASGLNSGNTIYF. The CDR3 DNA reads TGTGCCAGCGGACTGAACTCTGGAAACACCATATATTTT.

This clonotype was counted between two and nine times. The chain recombines TRBV7-9 with TRBJ1-1; D uncertain. Germline V lookup: CDR1 SEHNR, CDR2 FQNEAQ (reference sequence). The CDR3 contains 9 residues. V lost 1 base to trimming and J lost 11 bases, with 2 bases between them. CDR3 DNA sequence: TGTGCCAGCAGCTTAGAGGCTTTCTTT. Its translation: CASSLEAFF.

The chain joins TRBV11-2 to TRBJ1-5; 9 positions match TRBD1. The length of the CDR3 is 15 residues. V lost 3 bases, J lost 3 bases, and 3 bases stayed unmatched. Germline V gives CDR1 SGHAT, CDR2 FQNNGV. This chain's CDR3 is CASSFGQGHNQPQHF. CDR3 in DNA: TGTGCCAGCAGCTTTGGACAGGGGCACAATCAGCCCCAGCATTTT.

This chain uses TRBV4-1 with TRBJ2-3; D possibly uses TRBD1 or TRBD2 (5 bases each). V gave up 1 base and J gave up 5 bases, with 13 bases separating them. The CDR3 runs 15 residues. Germline V lookup: CDR1 MGHRA, CDR2 YSYEKL. This chain's CDR3 is CASSQVGRERDTQYF. The CDR3 DNA is TGCGCCAGCAGCCAAGTAGGCAGGGAGAGAGATACGCAGTATTTT.

The genes are TRBV4-1 and TRBJ2-7; D not certain. The CDR3 is made up of 13 amino acids. Germline CDR1 reads MGHRA; CDR2 reads YSYEKL. V was clipped by 5 bases and J by 3 bases, with 11 bases between them. The CDR3 sequence is CASSTIDGYEQYF. The CDR3 DNA is TGCGCCAGCAGCACCATTGACGGCTACGAGCAGTACTTC.

The sample holds a few counts of this clonotype. The rearrangement joins TRBV4-2 to TRBJ2-1; 8 nucleotides agree with TRBD2. The CDR3 is 16 amino acids. Germline V lookup: CDR1 LGHNA, CDR2 YNFKEQ. Unmatched junction bases numbered 3, after V lost 0 bases and J lost 2 bases. The CDR3 DNA sequence: TGTGCCAGCAGCCAAGATTCGACTAGCGCCTACAATGAGCAGTTCTTC. Its translation is CASSQDSTSAYNEQFF.